This T cell receptor beta chain is from a study of PD-1 blockade in classical Hodgkin lymphoma. Profiled with immunoSEQ multiplex PCR; TCRdb holds only in-frame clones, not every one. The sample lists roughly 150,000 clones, about 78% seen once, with about 9.3% in the top ten. Germline lookup yields CDR1 MNHEY and CDR2 SMNVEV (reference sequence). This CDR3 spans 15 amino acids. V lost 7 bases and J lost 7; bases outside the gene matches: 10. Every patient experienced relapse after autologous stem cell transplantation, and brentuximab vedotin exposure varied. Findings of the study overall: Similar baseline diversity was found in complete responders and newly diagnosed patients.

Remarks on this clone: Its antigen is not identified.

The sequencing here drew on peripheral blood mononuclear cells (PBMCs), taken before the second cycle of nivolumab. V and J are TRBV27 and TRBJ2-4, with 10 bases identical to TRBD2. This TCR derives from a human donor with classical Hodgkin lymphoma. The CDR3 here is CASKETSGGVNIQYF. The CDR3 DNA sequence: TGTGCCAGCAAGGAAACCAGCGGGGGGGTGAACATTCAGTACTTC.